The clone carrying this T cell receptor (beta chain) was counted between two and nine times. The antigen remains undetermined. cDNA synthesis used the whole RNA isolate, giving expressed TCRB sequences. TCRdb keeps only in-frame clones here, not all; method: immunoSEQ multiplex PCR. This sample carries under 300,000 clones, 16% of them seen once, and the ten largest clones take 0.065% to 0.095%. The sample is drawn from a study of beta chain features in type 1 diabetes. Turning to the study itself: There was similarity between patients and healthy donors in age, gender and cell yields. Study results and limitations: Within each of all four CD4+ subsets, Type 1 diabetes patients had TCRB CDR3s that were moderately but significantly shorter. The naive, central memory and Treg TCRB repertoires looked more alike in patients than they did in healthy donors.

This CDR3 spans 13 amino acids. Germline CDR1 and CDR2: SGHTA and FQGNSA. V shed 2 bases and J 7 bases; nucleotides not matched to a gene: 4. The source is a man aged 25 to 40 with type 1 diabetes. V and J are TRBV7-2 and TRBJ1-1; 7 bases are shared with TRBD1. Sequencing was done on a sample of naive CD4+ T cells from blood. In DNA, the CDR3 is TGTGCCAGCAGCTTAATGGGACAGAGTGAAGCTTTCTTT. This gives the protein CASSLMGQSEAFF.